This TCR beta chain was captured by sequencing in a study of response to subunit inactivated influenza vaccine. Trimming removed 2 bases at V and 9 bases at J, with 20 bases between. The CDR3 extends over 15 amino acids. The V gene's germline CDR1 is DFQATT and CDR2 SNEGSKA (reference sequence). Only a few counts were recorded for this clonotype. TCRdb processed the RT-PCR reads anew with MiXCR; each CDR3 protein has one entry. This table holds fewer than 350,000 distinct CDR3 sequences, about a fifth found once. This specimen was PBMCs from blood, taken 21 months after vaccination. V and J are TRBV20-1 and TRBJ1-5; D not resolved. The TCR sequence derives from a man between 50 and 69 years old who received an inactivated influenza vaccine. CDR3 DNA: TGCAGTGCTAGAACCCCTGGCGCCGGGTTCTTGCCCCAGCATTTT. It specifies CSARTPGAGFLPQHF.